A selection of T cell receptor beta chains follows, all from one sample in a study of blood T cell repertoires in COVID-19. Using immunoSEQ multiplex PCR, the repertoire was profiled, and TCRdb retains in-frame clones only, with some absent. The sample consists of more than 200,000 clones, roughly nine tenths of them appearing once. Sequenced material: PBMCs or T cells enriched from blood (not recorded which). The source of these receptors is a woman aged 25 to 45 with acute COVID-19. CDR3s include the opening cysteine and the closing phenylalanine or tryptophan. A D gene is named only where the DNA matches it firmly. A row's size may be missing; if present it is once, few, many or a size class.

NA,TRBJ2-7,TRBV19,NA,CASSMPGRGFYEQYF,TGTGCCAGTAGTATGCCGGGTAGAGGTTTCTACGAGCAGTACTTC
NA,TRBJ1-4,TRBV7-9,TRBD1,CASSGGGGQGPEKLFF,TGTGCCAGCAGCGGAGGCGGGGGACAGGGACCCGAAAAACTGTTTTTT
NA,TRBJ2-3,TRBV2,NA,CASSGDLGLDTDTQYF,TGTGCCAGCAGTGGGGACTTGGGACTCGACACAGATACGCAGTATTTT
NA,TRBJ1-2,TRBV21-1,NA,CASSSRRTTYGYTF,TGTGCCAGCAGCTCAAGGCGGACAACCTATGGCTACACCTTC
NA,TRBJ2-7,TRBV5-8,TRBD1,CASSWDRDYEQYF,TGTGCCAGCAGCTGGGACAGGGACTACGAGCAGTACTTC
NA,TRBJ2-7,TRBV5-6,NA,CASTTGVQGIEYEQYF,TGTGCCAGCACCACTGGGGTCCAGGGCATAGAGTACGAGCAGTACTTC
once,TRBJ2-3,TRBV5-1,TRBD2,CASSLALAGGTDTQYF,TGCGCCAGCAGCTTGGCGCTAGCGGGGGGCACAGATACGCAGTATTTT
NA,TRBJ2-5,TRBV2,NA,CASSEGEVGTQETQYF,TGTGCCAGCAGTGAGGGGGAGGTGGGCACACAAGAGACCCAGTACTTC
NA,TRBJ1-1,TRBV5-1,TRBD1,CASSPAQGTAFF,TGCGCCAGCAGCCCCGCACAGGGGACGGCTTTCTTT
NA,TRBJ1-1,TRBV12-3/TRBV12-4,NA,CASTRAMNTEAFF,TGTGCCAGCACCAGAGCGATGAACACTGAAGCTTTCTTT
many,TRBJ2-1,TRBV10-1,TRBD1,CASSEPGQGNINEQFF,TGCGCCAGCAGTGAGCCTGGACAGGGGAATATCAATGAGCAGTTCTTC